A selection of T cell receptor beta chains follows, all from one sample in a study of blood T cell repertoires in COVID-19. Data came from immunoSEQ multiplex PCR; TCRdb stores just in-frame clones and leaves some out. The data contain about 370,000 clones, approximately 88% of them singletons. The sample taken for sequencing was peripheral blood. These receptors were collected from a woman aged 25 to 39 with COVID-19, enrolled during active disease. The CDR3 runs from the conserved cysteine through the conserved F or W. The D gene is left open where the match is weak. Size is stated for part of the rows, as once, few or many counts, or as a class when the clone is expanded.

d_gene	v_gene	abundance	j_gene	len	CDR3aa	CDR3nt
TRBD2	TRBV9	NA	TRBJ2-5	14	CASTPVGGEETQYF	TGTGCCAGCACCCCCGTCGGGGGGGAAGAGACCCAGTACTTC
TRBD1	TRBV27	NA	TRBJ2-2	15	CASSLSPGGSGELFF	TGTGCCAGCAGTTTAAGTCCAGGGGGATCCGGGGAGCTGTTTTTT
TRBD1	TRBV9	once	TRBJ2-1	15	CASSAGDRGDNEQFF	TGTGCCAGCAGCGCCGGGGACAGGGGAGACAATGAGCAGTTCTTC
NA	TRBV12-5	NA	TRBJ2-5	13	CASGGDSGETQYF	TGTGCTAGTGGGGGGGACAGCGGGGAGACCCAGTACTTC
NA	TRBV28	NA	TRBJ2-3	17	CASRLFVGAPSTDTQYF	TGTGCCAGCAGGTTATTCGTGGGGGCCCCTAGCACAGATACGCAGTATTTT
TRBD1	TRBV15	NA	TRBJ1-5	14	CATSRGTQGEPQHF	TGTGCCACCAGCAGGGGTACTCAGGGGGAGCCCCAGCATTTT
NA	TRBV4-2	NA	TRBJ2-1	15	CASSQAGQAPHEQFF	TGTGCCAGCAGCCAGGCGGGTCAGGCCCCCCATGAGCAGTTCTTC
TRBD2	TRBV7-9	NA	TRBJ2-1	13	CATGTSGVNEQFF	TGTGCCACCGGGACTAGCGGGGTAAATGAGCAGTTCTTC
TRBD1	TRBV6-4	NA	TRBJ1-1	15	CASSGGQGAPTEAFF	TGTGCCAGCAGTGGCGGACAGGGGGCTCCAACTGAAGCTTTCTTT
NA	TRBV7-2	NA	TRBJ2-3	17	CASSLDVGAPSTDTQYF	TGTGCCAGCAGCTTAGACGTGGGGGCACCTAGCACAGATACGCAGTATTTT